These 12 T cell receptor beta chains were all obtained from the same sample, sequenced in a study of blood T cell repertoires in COVID-19. Using immunoSEQ multiplex PCR, the repertoire was profiled, and TCRdb retains in-frame clones only, with some absent. The sample consists of around 95,000 clones, around four fifths of them appearing once. The sequenced sample consisted of peripheral blood. The receptors here all came from a man between 65 and 80 years old with active or convalescent COVID-19.

The chain couples TRBV5-6 to TRBJ1-4; D ambiguous. This CDR3 region has 15 residues. The germline CDR1 and CDR2 sequences are SGHDT and YYEEEE. Trimming pared 4 bases from V and 5 bases from J, leaving 15 bases between. The CDR3 sequence: CASSLGSGGNEKLFF. In DNA form, the CDR3 reads TGTGCCAGCAGCCTCGGAAGCGGCGGGAATGAAAAACTGTTTTTT.

This chain joins TRBV9 and TRBJ2-7, with TRBD2 identical over 10 bases. The V gene end was trimmed by 4 bases and the J gene end by 3 bases; junction bases not matched to a gene: 7. From germline, CDR1 is SGDLS and CDR2 YYNGEE. CDR3 size: 15 residues. The CDR3 DNA reads as TGTGCCAGCAGCCCCCGGACTAGCGGCTTCTACGAGCAGTACTTC. Translating gives CASSPRTSGFYEQYF.

This sequence joins TRBV10-3 and TRBJ1-2; 7 bases map to TRBD1. The trim removed 2 bases at V and 4 bases at J, leaving 7 bases unmatched. The CDR3 runs to 15 residues. The germline CDR1 and CDR2 sequences are ENHRY and SYGVKD. In DNA form, the CDR3 reads TGTGCCATCAGTGAGGGGGGGACAGAGACCTATGGCTACACCTTC. Amino acid sequence: CAISEGGTETYGYTF.

The chain uses TRBV9 and TRBJ2-2; TRBD2 matches at 9 bases. Germline trimming cut 0 bases from V and 2 bases from J; bases unmatched to any gene: 8. From germline, CDR1 is SGDLS and CDR2 YYNGEE. The CDR3 loop spans 18 amino acids. The CDR3 nucleotides read TGTGCCAGCAGCGTAGAAGGGCGAGCGGGGGGAAACACCGGGGAGCTGTTTTTT. Its translation: CASSVEGRAGGNTGELFF. Looking up the rest from reference TRBV9 and TRBJ2-2 gives the full variable domain: DSGVTQTPKHLITATGQRVTLRCSPRSGDLSVYWYQQSLDQGLQFLIQYYNGEERAKGNILERFSAQQFPDLHSELNLSSLELGDSALYFCASSVEGRAGGNTGELFFGEGSRLTVL.

The rearrangement uses TRBV4-1 and TRBJ2-7; perhaps TRBD2 as D (5 bases). Deletions cut 1 base from V and 3 bases from J, with 10 bases between. From germline, CDR1 is MGHRA and CDR2 YSYEKL. CDR3 length: 14 amino acids. The CDR3 here is CASSQGLPFYEQYF. CDR3 in DNA: TGCGCCAGCAGCCAAGGACTACCCTTCTACGAGCAGTACTTC.

The chain links TRBV20-1 to TRBJ1-1, with 8 bases matching TRBD1. The CDR3 runs to 14 residues. V gave up 3 bases and J gave up 1 base; unmatched junction bases: 4. CDR1 DFQATT and CDR2 SNEGSKA come from the germline V gene (reference sequence). The CDR3 here is CSASVGQANTEAFF. DNA for the CDR3: TGCAGTGCTAGTGTGGGACAGGCGAACACTGAAGCTTTCTTT.

The chain combines TRBV6-5 with TRBJ2-5, with 7 bases identical to TRBD1. The CDR3 has 14 residues. The V gene end was trimmed by 6 bases and the J gene end by 9 bases; junction bases not matched to a gene: 13. The germline gives CDR1 MNHEY, CDR2 SVGAGI. This CDR3 reads CASSGDRYIGAQYF. The CDR3 region has the DNA TGTGCCAGCAGCGGGGACAGATACATAGGGGCCCAGTACTTC.

This chain links TRBV15 with TRBJ1-2, with D perhaps matching TRBD1 (5 bases). With 3 bases removed from V and 7 bases from J, the gap between germline ends came to 21 bases. The CDR3 has 16 residues. Looked up from germline, CDR1 is LNHNV and CDR2 is YYDKDF (reference sequence). CDR3 in DNA: TGTGCCACCAGCAGTAGTGGGGGGTCCTGGGTTGGTGGCTACACCTTC. Protein product: CATSSSGGSWVGGYTF. The full variable domain, in which reference TRBV15 and TRBJ1-2 provide the parts outside the CDR3, is DAMVIQNPRYQVTQFGKPVTLSCSQTLNHNVMYWYQQKSSQAPKLLFHYYDKDFNNEADTPDNFQSRRPNTSFCFLDIRSPGLGDTAMYLCATSSSGGSWVGGYTFGSGTRLTVV.

In its sample, this clone was seen a few times. The chain carries TRBV6-5 and TRBJ2-7; 8 nucleotides align to TRBD1. The CDR3 runs 14 residues. Germline-derived CDR1 and CDR2 are MNHEY and SVGAGI. Germline trimming cut 6 bases from V and 5 bases from J; bases unmatched to any gene: 9. DNA of the CDR3: TGTGCCAGCAGCAGAGGACAGGGAACCAACGAGCAGTACTTC. It specifies CASSRGQGTNEQYF.

This clone was seen many times. This rearrangement joins TRBV3-1 (or the pseudogene TRBV3-2) to TRBJ1-2; TRBD1 is a possible D gene (5 bases). The germline gives CDR1 LGHDT, CDR2 YNNKEL (reference sequence). There are 15 residues in the CDR3. V was clipped by 1 base and J by 4 bases, with 13 bases between them. The CDR3, as DNA: TGTGCCAGCAGCCAAGGACCCGGACAACCCTATGGCTACACCTTC. Translation gives CASSQGPGQPYGYTF.

The chain uses TRBV9 and TRBJ2-6; 13 nucleotides agree with TRBD2. Trimming removed 4 bases from V and 4 bases from J; junction bases left unmatched: 11. The CDR3 loop spans 19 amino acids. Germline CDR1 is SGDLS and CDR2 is YYNGEE. CDR3 coding DNA: TGTGCCAGCAGCCCCCGGACTAGCGGGGGTATAGCCGGGGCCAACGTCCTGACTTTC. This codes for CASSPRTSGGIAGANVLTF.

This chain uses TRBV2 with TRBJ2-1; D remains unclear. The CDR3 is made up of 15 amino acids. Deletions cut 4 bases from V and 5 bases from J, with 15 bases between. Germline V gene lookup returns CDR1 SNHLY and CDR2 FYNNEI. CDR3 loop: CASSGAEVKHNEQFF. In DNA form, the CDR3 reads TGTGCCAGCAGTGGGGCCGAAGTTAAGCACAATGAGCAGTTCTTC.